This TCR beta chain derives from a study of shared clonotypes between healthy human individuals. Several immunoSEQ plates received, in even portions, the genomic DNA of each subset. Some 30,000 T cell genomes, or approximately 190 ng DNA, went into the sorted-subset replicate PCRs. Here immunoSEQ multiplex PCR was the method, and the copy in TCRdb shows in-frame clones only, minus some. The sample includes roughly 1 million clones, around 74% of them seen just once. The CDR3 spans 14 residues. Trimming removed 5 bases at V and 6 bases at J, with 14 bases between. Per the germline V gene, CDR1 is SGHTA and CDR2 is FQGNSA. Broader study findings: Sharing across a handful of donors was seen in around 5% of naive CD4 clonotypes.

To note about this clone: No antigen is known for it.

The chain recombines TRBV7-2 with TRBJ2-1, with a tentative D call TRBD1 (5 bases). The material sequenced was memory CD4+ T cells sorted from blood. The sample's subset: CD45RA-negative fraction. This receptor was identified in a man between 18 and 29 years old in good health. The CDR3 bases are TGTGCCAGCAGCCCAGGGTGGGTAGTCAATGAGCAGTTCTTC. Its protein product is CASSPGWVVNEQFF.